This TCR beta chain was sequenced for a study of vaccination effects on CD4 cells after COVID-19. Study in general: Both of the two convalescent patients gave a sample, one 16 days and one a week before vaccination. General study results and limits: Clones that were induced by infection or by vaccine showed marked contraction late after vaccination.

Germline values: CDR1 MNHEY, CDR2 SMNVEV (reference sequence). The CDR3 has 18 residues. V shed 5 bases and J 4 bases; nucleotides not matched to a gene: 15. The protocol was immunoSEQ multiplex PCR, while the TCRdb copy is restricted to in-frame clones and leaves out a portion. Of 55,000 or so clones listed, approximately 73% are singletons. Antigen-specific CD4+ T cells were expanded (with viral peptide pools) by the ViraFEST assay ahead of sequencing. Following 10 days of culture, CD4+ T cells were isolated. PCR showed that the person got SARS-CoV-2 infection at some point between March and December 2020. Cultures given an HIV-1 Nef peptide pool acted as the negative control. The authors exchanged half the medium for IL-2 medium on days 3 and 7. Note on this clone: The target antigen is unknown.

Material: CD4+ T cells from PBMCs cultured with HIV peptides, obtained before COVID-19 vaccination. Subset reported: HIV-1 Nef peptide pool negative control/reference culture. The chain combines TRBV27 with TRBJ2-3, with 10 bases that match TRBD1. The clonotype was recovered from a human donor who had a prior SARS-CoV-2 infection. The CDR3 coding sequence is TGTGCCAGCAGTCACCCGGGAACGGGACAGGGGACATCAGATACGCAGTATTTT. Its translation: CASSHPGTGQGTSDTQYF.